This T cell receptor (beta chain) was found in a study of cytomegalovirus exposure and HLA in healthy donors. This CDR3 spans 14 amino acids. Trimming cost V 0 bases and J 5 bases, with 10 bases left between them. Germline CDR1 SGHRS, CDR2 YFSETQ. About this clone itself: Its antigen is unknown.

Method: immunoSEQ multiplex PCR; TCRdb's copy keeps in-frame clones and lacks some. The sample includes 95,000 to 150,000 clones, about nine tenths of them seen just once. Study-wide results and caveats: Rare sequences made up most TCRs, while some public TCRs were found in many donors. Per published reports, the classifier diagnosed cytomegalovirus status with high specificity and sensitivity. Some TCR beta chains (around 180 of them) were listed as cytomegalovirus-associated.

The donors were members of the roughly 120-subject validation cohort (separate from the roughly 700-subject first cohort). V is TRBV5-1 and J is TRBJ2-3, with a weak D call TRBD1 (6 bases). The source is a woman aged 18-35 years in good health and CMV-seronegative. The sample was PBMCs. The CDR3 loop is CASSLAGAVDTQYF. For the CDR3, the DNA is TGCGCCAGCAGCTTGGCAGGGGCAGTAGATACGCAGTATTTT.